Reported below is one T cell receptor (beta chain). Per the germline V gene, CDR1 is SGHRS and CDR2 is YFSETQ. The CDR3 has 14 amino acids. The V and J ends lost 4 bases and 1 base, in that order; junction bases with no gene match: 5. Per the authors' pipeline: Reference gene primer amplification gave estimated nucleated cell counts. Profiling relied on immunoSEQ multiplex PCR, and the TCRdb table lists in-frame clones only, not all of them. D and trimming come from the DNA, and the V and J calls and clone size come from that table. Among approximately 180,000 clones listed, around 90% were seen once. The data derive from a study of blood T cell repertoires in COVID-19. Study at large: Spain, Italy and the United States supplied samples that represented acute and convalescent COVID-19. T cells, B-cell-depleted T cells, or PBMCs supplied cDNA or gDNA.

This rearrangement joins TRBV5-1 to TRBJ2-7, with 7 positions matching TRBD1. What was sequenced was peripheral blood. This sequence was found in a man in his sixties with active or convalescent COVID-19. The CDR3 loop reads CASSQGTASYEQYF. The CDR3 bases are TGCGCCAGCAGCCAAGGGACAGCATCCTACGAGCAGTACTTC.